Each of the 27 T cell receptor beta chains below was sequenced from the same sample in a study of blood T cell repertoires in COVID-19. Clones were sequenced by immunoSEQ multiplex PCR, and TCRdb holds only the in-frame ones, with some missing. The sample shows 260,000 or so clones, roughly 85% of them seen only once. Sequencing was done on a sample of PBMCs or T cells enriched from blood (not recorded which). The receptor source for this set is a woman aged 45-65 years who had recovered from COVID-19.

This clone came up many times. CDR3 loop: CASSRRQDNEQFF. The CDR3 DNA follows: TGCGCCAGCAGCCGTAGACAGGACAATGAGCAGTTCTTC. The chain joins TRBV5-1 to TRBJ2-1, with a weak D call TRBD1 (6 bases). Germline V gene lookup returns CDR1 SGHRS and CDR2 YFSETQ. Trimming removed 4 bases at V and 5 bases at J, with 10 bases between. The CDR3 is 13 amino acids.

The chain combines TRBV4-1 with TRBJ1-6; D gene uncertain. The length of the CDR3 is 13 residues. V lost 0 bases to trimming and J lost 13 bases, with 10 bases between them. Germline V CDR1 and CDR2: MGHRA, YSYEKL. The CDR3 DNA follows: TGCGCCAGCAGCCAAGATGGAGGGCCCCCCCTCCACTTT. It codes for CASSQDGGPPLHF.

This clone has only a few counts. The V gene is TRBV30, the J gene TRBJ2-1, with 9 bases that match TRBD2. Germline V gene data show CDR1 as GTSNPN and CDR2 as SVGIG (reference sequence). The CDR3 runs to 14 residues. The junction had 2 bases not matched to a gene; V was cut back by 1 base and J by 4 bases. Here the CDR3 reads CAWSGSGRYNEQFF. The DNA for the CDR3 is TGTGCCTGGAGTGGCAGCGGGAGGTACAATGAGCAGTTCTTC.

As regards this clone: Other nucleotide sequences in the sample specify the same CDR3. The V gene is TRBV2, the J gene TRBJ2-5; TRBD2 might be the D (5 bases). V shed 3 bases and J shed 5 bases, with 10 bases lying between them. CDR3 size: 13 residues. CDR1 SNHLY and CDR2 FYNNEI come from the germline V gene. CDR3 sequence (DNA): TGTGCCAGCAGTGACGGGTCGGGGGAGACCCAGTACTTC. This encodes CASSDGSGETQYF.

Only one count was recorded for this clone. This chain uses TRBV5-1 with TRBJ2-3; D might be TRBD2 (6 bases). Per the germline V gene, CDR1 is SGHRS and CDR2 is YFSETQ. V was cut by 8 bases and J by 0 bases, with 13 bases left in between. The CDR3 loop spans 14 amino acids. CDR3 in amino acids: CASESGFSTDTQYF. CDR3 in DNA: TGCGCCAGTGAAAGCGGGTTTAGCACAGATACGCAGTATTTT.

V and J are TRBV24-1 and TRBJ2-1, with TRBD2 matching 10 bases. This CDR3 has 15 amino acids. V trimming: 5 bases; J trimming: 4 bases; junction bases outside the gene matches: 4. The V gene's germline CDR1 is KGHDR and CDR2 SFDVKD. In nucleotides, the CDR3 is TGTGCCACCAGTGGTCAAGCGGGGGGGTACAATGAGCAGTTCTTC. This encodes CATSGQAGGYNEQFF.

V usage is TRBV9 and J usage is TRBJ1-5; the match to TRBD1 covers 8 bases. The CDR3 has 16 amino acids. After removal of 7 bases from V and 5 bases from J, the junction contained 14 bases not matched to a gene. Germline V gene sequence: CDR1 SGDLS, CDR2 YYNGEE. CDR3 bases: TGTGCCAGCCCCCGGGGAGGACAGGGAATGTATCAGCCCCAGCATTTT. Amino acids: CASPRGGQGMYQPQHF.

This chain uses TRBV6-6 with TRBJ2-4; 8 bases match TRBD2. V shed 5 bases and J 1 base; nucleotides not matched to a gene: 10. There are 17 residues in the CDR3. From germline, CDR1 is MNHNY and CDR2 SVGAGI (reference sequence). CDR3 DNA: TGTGCCAGCAGTCCGCAGAGCGGGAGAAGCGCCAAAAACATTCAGTACTTC. Translated, it gives CASSPQSGRSAKNIQYF.

The J gene is TRBJ2-7, the V gene TRBV6-5; D might be TRBD2 (6 bases). The CDR3 is 15 residues long. V lost 4 bases and J lost 2, with 15 bases in between. Germline lookup yields CDR1 MNHEY and CDR2 SVGAGI. The CDR3 region is CASSSTGSRTYEQYF. Here the CDR3 DNA reads TGTGCCAGCAGTTCCACCGGGAGTAGGACCTACGAGCAGTACTTC.

This rearrangement joins TRBV1 to TRBJ1-1; no check of the table's D call, TRBD1, against the DNA was made. TRBV1 is a pseudogene locus. The CDR3 is 17 amino acids. The CDR3 DNA follows: TGCACCAGCAGCCAAGAGCCCCTCAGGGGGCGGAACACTGAAGCTTTCTTT. This codes for CTSSQEPLRGRNTEAFF.

V and J are TRBV5-4 and TRBJ2-7; 9 bases agree with TRBD1. This CDR3 region has 13 residues. Per the germline V gene, CDR1 is SGHNT and CDR2 is YYREEE (reference sequence). Germline trimming cut 4 bases from V and 9 bases from J; bases unmatched to any gene: 8. CDR3 sequence: CASSQRTGVGQYF. The CDR3 coding sequence is TGTGCCAGCAGCCAGAGGACAGGGGTTGGGCAGTACTTC. The full variable domain, rest sourced from reference TRBV5-4 and TRBJ2-7, is ETGVTQSPTHLIKTRGQQVTLRCSSQSGHNTVSWYQQALGQGPQFIFQYYREEENGRGNFPPRFSGLQFPNYSSELNVNALELDDSALYLCASSQRTGVGQYFGPGTRLTVT.

The chain has TRBV19 and TRBJ1-2; maybe TRBD1 (5 bases). The germline CDR1 and CDR2 sequences are LNHDA and SQIVND (reference sequence). The CDR3 is made up of 15 amino acids. V was shortened by 9 bases and J by 0 bases, with 17 bases between the two germline ends. The CDR3 reads CASDVRATSNYGYTF. As DNA, the CDR3 is TGTGCCAGCGATGTCAGGGCGACTTCTAACTATGGCTACACCTTC.

V and J are TRBV28 and TRBJ2-2; possible D gene TRBD1, 5 bases. The CDR3 sequence is 15 residues long. CDR1 and CDR2 from the germline V gene are MDHEN and SYDVKM. V gave up 7 bases and J gave up 3 bases, with 15 bases separating them. The chain's CDR3 is CASKKAQGYTGELFF. The CDR3 DNA is TGTGCCAGCAAAAAAGCGCAGGGATACACCGGGGAGCTGTTTTTT.

The chain has TRBV2 and TRBJ2-2; possibly TRBD2 for D (7 bases). The V gene lost 10 bases and the J gene lost 0 bases, with 12 bases spanning the gap. This CDR3 is 14 amino acids long. Per the germline V gene, CDR1 is SNHLY and CDR2 is FYNNEI. The CDR3 DNA is TGTGCCATGGGGGGGGCCTCGAACACCGGGGAGCTGTTTTTT. Translation: CAMGGASNTGELFF.

In this sample, this clone turned up a few times. The chain employs TRBV9 and TRBJ1-2, with TRBD1 matching 9 bases. After removal of 7 bases from V and 6 bases from J, the junction contained 13 bases not matched to a gene. The CDR3 is made up of 15 amino acids. In germline, CDR1 is SGDLS, CDR2 YYNGEE. CDR3 in DNA: TGTGCCAGCCGCCCCGGGGGGACAGGGTTACATGGCTACACCTTC. Its protein is CASRPGGTGLHGYTF.

The chain carries TRBV10-2 and TRBJ2-7, with 10 bases lining up with TRBD1. This CDR3 is 13 amino acids long. Germline loops: CDR1 WSHSY, CDR2 SAAADI. The V and J ends lost 6 bases and 5 bases, in that order; junction bases with no gene match: 4. The CDR3 sequence: CASRGDRGNEQYF. As DNA, the CDR3 is TGCGCCAGCAGGGGGGACAGGGGAAACGAGCAGTACTTC.

The chain combines TRBV2 with TRBJ2-2; TRBD1 aligns across 7 bases. The germline V gene has CDR1 SNHLY and CDR2 FYNNEI. The V gene end was trimmed by 2 bases and the J gene end by 7 bases; junction bases not matched to a gene: 1. The CDR3 has 13 residues. The CDR3 sequence is CASSERDSGELFF. Written as DNA, the CDR3 is TGTGCCAGCAGTGAAAGGGACAGCGGGGAGCTGTTTTTT.

CDR3 DNA: TGCAGCGGGAACAGGGGGCTTAATGAAGCTTTCTTT. Amino acids: CSGNRGLNEAFF. The chain employs TRBV29-1 and TRBJ1-1, with 9 nucleotides matching TRBD1. Germline V lookup: CDR1 SQVTM, CDR2 ANQGSEA. J lost 7 bases, V lost 7 bases, and 7 bases had no gene match. The CDR3 is 12 amino acids.

The chain links TRBV4-1 to TRBJ2-5; D is ambiguous. V lost 3 bases to trimming and J lost 2 bases, with 7 bases between them. CDR3 length: 13 residues. Germline CDR1 is MGHRA and CDR2 is YSYEKL. CDR3 DNA: TGCGCCAGCAGCCAGTGGCGGCAAGAGACCCAGTACTTC. This gives the protein CASSQWRQETQYF.

The V gene is TRBV6-5, the J gene TRBJ1-1, with a possible D match to TRBD1 (5 bases). CDR3 length: 15 residues. V dropped 6 bases and J dropped 4 bases, with 18 bases sitting between them. The germline gives CDR1 MNHEY, CDR2 SVGAGI. CDR3 DNA: TGTGCCAGCAGACGTCTGGCGGGGGTGGGCACTGAAGCTTTCTTT. Encoded protein: CASRRLAGVGTEAFF.

The chain combines TRBV5-4 with TRBJ1-2, with unresolved D. This CDR3 has 16 residues. V was trimmed by 0 bases and J by 3 bases, leaving 15 bases between them. The germline gives CDR1 SGHNT, CDR2 YYREEE (reference sequence). Written as DNA, the CDR3 is TGTGCCAGCAGCTTGGTAGGATCCGATCGGGACTATGGCTACACCTTC. It yields the protein CASSLVGSDRDYGYTF.

The V gene is TRBV7-9, the J gene TRBJ2-3; TRBD2 is a possible D gene (6 bases). Trimming removed 5 bases from V and 4 bases from J, with 16 bases in between. From germline, CDR1 is SEHNR and CDR2 FQNEAQ (reference sequence). The CDR3 extends over 15 amino acids. The CDR3 nucleotides are TGTGCCAGCAGCAAAGACGGAGGGTTGCCAGATACGCAGTATTTT. Translation: CASSKDGGLPDTQYF.

This clone was seen a few times. This sequence joins TRBV3-1 (or the pseudogene TRBV3-2) and TRBJ1-1; TRBD1 matches at 7 bases. The CDR3 is 16 residues long. J lost 6 bases, V lost 2 bases, and 12 bases had no gene match. Germline CDR1 is LGHDT and CDR2 is YNNKEL (reference sequence). The CDR3 region is CASSQRQLKTGSEAFF. CDR3 in DNA: TGTGCCAGCAGCCAACGGCAATTAAAGACAGGGTCTGAAGCTTTCTTT.

The V and J genes are TRBV6-4 and TRBJ2-1; TRBD2 matches at 9 bases. V shed 3 bases, J shed 6 bases, and the junction held 6 bases outside the gene matches. In germline, CDR1 is MRHNA, CDR2 SNTAGT. The CDR3 is made up of 15 amino acids. In DNA form, the CDR3 reads TGTGCCAGCAGTGAAGGTAGCGGGGGAGGCAATGAGCAGTTCTTC. It translates to CASSEGSGGGNEQFF.

This chain joins TRBV19 and TRBJ1-5; 8 bases align to TRBD1. Trimming removed 6 bases from V and 4 bases from J; junction bases left unmatched: 2. The germline gives CDR1 LNHDA, CDR2 SQIVND (reference sequence). CDR3 length equals 13 residues. This CDR3 is CASRDRENQPQHF. The CDR3 bases are TGTGCCAGTAGGGACAGGGAGAATCAGCCCCAGCATTTT.

V gene TRBV18 combines with J gene TRBJ1-2; the D gene is possibly TRBD1 (5 bases). V lost 2 bases and J 3 bases, leaving 7 bases between the germline ends. Germline-derived CDR1 and CDR2 are KGHSH and LQKENI. The CDR3 covers 13 residues. CDR3 sequence (DNA): TGTGCCAGCTCACCATCCAGGGACTATGGCTACACCTTC. This translates into CASSPSRDYGYTF.

The J gene is TRBJ2-4, the V gene TRBV5-1, with TRBD1 matching 10 bases. V was clipped by 3 bases and J by 1 base; unmatched bases: 1. This CDR3 is 15 amino acids long. CDR1 SGHRS and CDR2 YFSETQ come from the germline V gene. This chain's CDR3 is CASSWGQGAKNIQYF. DNA for the CDR3: TGCGCCAGCAGCTGGGGACAGGGGGCCAAAAACATTCAGTACTTC.